This TCR beta chain was captured in a study of blood T cell repertoires in COVID-19. Trimming took 5 bases from V and 0 from J, leaving 14 bases between them. Germline V lookup: CDR1 MDHEN, CDR2 SYDVKM. The length of the CDR3 is 15 residues. Here immunoSEQ multiplex PCR was the method, and the copy in TCRdb shows in-frame clones only, minus some. The sample records 200,000 to 250,000 clones, approximately 80% being singletons. Sequenced sample: peripheral blood. This TCR derives from a human donor in a cohort sampled during active COVID-19. The chain combines TRBV28 with TRBJ2-7, with D perhaps matching TRBD1 (6 bases). This CDR3 is CASSPPGTPSYEQYF. The CDR3 DNA reads as TGTGCCAGCAGTCCTCCCGGGACACCCTCCTACGAGCAGTACTTC.